Below are 31 T cell receptor beta chains sequenced from a single sample in a study of T cell responses to AZD1222 COVID-19 vaccine. Some clones are missing from TCRdb's copy, which holds only in-frame ones; the method was immunoSEQ multiplex PCR. The sample has tens of thousands of clones; over 60% are singletons. The material sequenced was peripheral blood, taken on day 0 of AZD1222 vaccination. The receptors shown here come from an adult in good health.

This clone was seen only a few times. The rearrangement uses TRBV7-8 and TRBJ2-7; a weak D match, TRBD2 (5 bases). CDR1 is SGHVS, CDR2 FQNEAQ, per germline. Trimming removed 2 bases at V and 7 bases at J, with 24 bases between. CDR3 length: 17 residues. The CDR3 DNA reads as TGTGCCAGCAGCTTATCCAGTGAAGGGTCCCCAACGGGAGAGCAGTACGTC. It is translated as CASSLSSEGSPTGEQYV.

As DNA, the CDR3 is TGTGCCAGCAGTTACACCCTGGAGACCCAGTACTTC. Translating gives CASSYTLETQYF. The chain is built from TRBV6-5 and TRBJ2-5, with no clear D. The CDR3 consists of 12 residues. The V end was cut by 2 bases, the J end by 5 bases, with 6 bases between. Germline loops: CDR1 MNHEY, CDR2 SVGAGI.

The rearrangement links TRBV2 to TRBJ2-2; 11 nucleotides match TRBD1. CDR3 length: 15 residues. J lost 6 bases, V lost 5 bases, and 5 bases had no gene match. Per germline, CDR1 SNHLY and CDR2 FYNNEI. CDR3 coding DNA: TGTGCCAGCAGTCGGACAGGGGGCTTCGCCGGGGAGCTGTTTTTT. Protein: CASSRTGGFAGELFF. Looking up the rest from reference TRBV2 and TRBJ2-2 gives the full variable domain: EPEVTQTPSHQVTQMGQEVILRCVPISNHLYFYWYRQILGQKVEFLVSFYNNEISEKSEIFDDQFSVERPDGSNFTLKIRSTKLEDSAMYFCASSRTGGFAGELFFGEGSRLTVL.

V gene TRBV2 combines with J gene TRBJ1-1, with D possibly TRBD1 on 6 matching bases. The germline CDR1 and CDR2 sequences are SNHLY and FYNNEI. V lost 6 bases to trimming and J lost 6 bases, with 17 bases between them. This CDR3 is 14 amino acids long. The CDR3 nucleotides are TGTGCCAGCAGAGAACAGGGCCCGGCGTCTGAAGCTTTCTTT. Its translation is CASREQGPASEAFF.

The chain has TRBV18 and TRBJ2-1; the D is unclear. There are 13 residues in the CDR3. Trimming took 1 base from V and 8 from J, leaving 9 bases between them. The germline gives CDR1 KGHSH, CDR2 LQKENI. The CDR3, as DNA: TGTGCCAGCTCACCACAGGGTATCGATGAGCAGTTCTTC. Protein sequence: CASSPQGIDEQFF. The full variable domain, with the rest looked up from reference TRBV18 and TRBJ2-1, is NAGVMQNPRHLVRRRGQEARLRCSPMKGHSHVYWYRQLPEEGLKFMVYLQKENIIDESGMPKERFSAEFPKEGPSILRIQQVVRGDSAAYFCASSPQGIDEQFFGPGTRLTVL.

The chain links TRBV7-2 to TRBJ1-5, with D perhaps matching TRBD1 (5 bases). The CDR3 sequence is 14 residues long. V shed 2 bases and J shed 1 base, with 6 bases lying between them. Germline CDR1 reads SGHTA; CDR2 reads FQGNSA. CDR3 sequence reads: CASSLWGSNQPQHF. DNA for the CDR3: TGTGCCAGCAGCTTATGGGGGAGCAATCAGCCCCAGCATTTT.

The rearrangement links TRBV11-1 to TRBJ1-2; D possibly corresponds to TRBD1 (5 bases). The germline gives CDR1 SGHAT, CDR2 FQDESV (reference sequence). The CDR3 runs to 13 residues. Trimming took off 4 bases at V and 2 bases at J, with 8 bases between the two ends. CDR3 loop: CASSSGRNYGYTF. CDR3 coding DNA: TGTGCCAGCAGCTCGGGACGGAACTATGGCTACACCTTC.

The J gene is TRBJ1-1, the V gene TRBV18; weak D call: TRBD1 (6 bases). Deletions cut 2 bases from V and 1 base from J, with 14 bases between. Per germline, CDR1 KGHSH and CDR2 LQKENI. The CDR3 contains 16 residues. CDR3 loop: CASSPSASQGNTEAFF. CDR3 coding DNA: TGTGCCAGCTCACCATCAGCGTCACAGGGGAACACTGAAGCTTTCTTT.

The chain joins TRBV6-2 or TRBV6-3 to TRBJ2-2; possibly TRBD2 for D (5 bases). Trimming removed 6 bases from V and 11 bases from J, with 16 bases in between. The CDR3 is 13 amino acids. The V gene's germline CDR1 is MNHEY and CDR2 SVGEGT. The CDR3: CASSPAGGRELFF. The DNA for the CDR3 is TGTGCCAGCAGCCCCGCCGGCGGGCGAGAGCTGTTTTTT.

V is TRBV10-2 and J is TRBJ1-1, with TRBD1 matching over 11 bases. V shed 6 bases and J 9 bases; nucleotides not matched to a gene: 18. This CDR3 comprises 17 residues. Looked up from germline, CDR1 is WSHSY and CDR2 is SAAADI. CDR3 bases: TGCGCCAGCAGGGGAGGTGGACAGGGGGCATCCCGGCTGAAAGCTTTCTTT. It specifies CASRGGGQGASRLKAFF.

This sequence joins TRBV5-1 and TRBJ1-2; 7 nucleotides agree with TRBD1. There are 14 residues in the CDR3. The germline V gene has CDR1 SGHRS and CDR2 YFSETQ. V dropped 0 bases and J dropped 9; count of bases not matched to a gene: 8. Here the CDR3 reads CASSLGHDRESYTF. The CDR3 coding sequence is TGCGCCAGCAGCTTGGGTCATGACAGGGAAAGCTACACCTTC.

This clone was seen a handful of times. J is TRBJ1-3 and V is TRBV11-2; D is perhaps TRBD1 (5 bases). Trimming removed 2 bases from V and 8 bases from J, with 13 bases in between. Germline V CDR1 and CDR2: SGHAT, FQNNGV. CDR3 length equals 14 residues. CDR3 DNA sequence: TGTGCCAGCAGCTTAACACAGGTGGTAGACACCATATATTTT. It yields the protein CASSLTQVVDTIYF.

V usage is TRBV5-1 and J usage is TRBJ1-4; D perhaps matches TRBD1 (6 bases). Trimming pared 5 bases from V and 1 base from J, leaving 9 bases between. This CDR3 region has 14 residues. Germline values: CDR1 SGHRS, CDR2 YFSETQ. CDR3 nucleotide sequence: TGCGCCAGCAGAGAAGGGGGAACTAATGAAAAACTGTTTTTT. Translation gives CASREGGTNEKLFF.

J is TRBJ1-5 and V is TRBV23-1; D unclear. TRBV23-1 is filed as an ORF, its function uncertain. The germline V and J ends were trimmed by 0 bases and 1 base, with 16 bases remaining between them. The CDR3 spans 18 residues. CDR3 in DNA: TGCGCCAGCAGTCAATCCCCCTCGGACGGGCAGAGCAATCAGCCCCAGCATTTT. Its translation is CASSQSPSDGQSNQPQHF.

This chain joins TRBV27 and TRBJ2-1; 8 nucleotides agree with TRBD1. CDR1 MNHEY and CDR2 SMNVEV come from the germline V gene (reference sequence). J gave up 2 bases and V 5 bases, and 8 bases lay outside the gene matches. There are 16 residues in the CDR3. The CDR3 nucleotides read TGTGCCAGCAGTCCGGTCGGACAGGGCACCTACAATGAGCAGTTCTTC. It is translated as CASSPVGQGTYNEQFF.

The V call is TRBV5-1, the J call TRBJ1-6; possible D gene TRBD1, 5 bases. The germline V gene encodes CDR1 SGHRS and CDR2 YFSETQ. V was trimmed by 1 base and J by 7 bases, leaving 15 bases between them. CDR3 length: 16 amino acids. Written as DNA, the CDR3 is TGCGCCAGCAGCTTGACAGGACCAGCCGAGAATTCACCCCTCCACTTT. It encodes CASSLTGPAENSPLHF.

This clone appeared a few times. The chain couples TRBV28 to TRBJ2-7; perhaps TRBD1 as D (6 bases). Germline loops: CDR1 MDHEN, CDR2 SYDVKM. The V end lost 6 bases, the J end lost 0 bases, and 12 bases lay between the germline ends. This CDR3 contains 14 residues. This CDR3 reads CASRTQGISYEQYF. DNA for the CDR3: TGTGCCAGCAGAACACAGGGAATCTCCTACGAGCAGTACTTC.

The rearrangement uses TRBV19 and TRBJ2-5; D gene uncertain. The CDR3 runs to 14 residues. Trimming removed 3 bases at V and 2 bases at J, with 10 bases between. Germline V gene data show CDR1 as LNHDA and CDR2 as SQIVND (reference sequence). The CDR3 bases are TGTGCCAGTAGTATTGAAGGGCTTCAAGAGACCCAGTACTTC. It codes for CASSIEGLQETQYF.

This clone was counted a few times. The V call is TRBV2, the J call TRBJ1-6, with D unclear. The V and J ends lost 1 base and 6 bases respectively, with 10 bases between them. The CDR3 is 15 residues long. The germline V gene has CDR1 SNHLY and CDR2 FYNNEI. The CDR3 DNA follows: TGTGCCAGCAGTGAAGTGAGGGCAGCTAATTCACCCCTCCACTTT. Translating gives CASSEVRAANSPLHF.

The J gene is TRBJ2-7, the V gene TRBV5-6, with 8 bases aligning to TRBD2. Germline CDR1 and CDR2: SGHDT and YYEEEE. CDR3 length: 15 amino acids. Trimming took 0 bases from V and 0 from J; bases not matched to a gene: 2. The CDR3 sequence: CASSLERGHSYEQYV. The CDR3, as DNA: TGTGCCAGCAGCTTGGAGCGGGGGCACTCCTACGAGCAGTACGTC.

The gene calls are TRBV10-3 and TRBJ2-2; TRBD2 matches 8 bases. CDR1 and CDR2 (germline): ENHRY, SYGVKD. The CDR3 loop spans 16 amino acids. V lost 0 bases and J lost 4; bases outside the gene matches: 4. The CDR3 nucleotides read TGTGCCATCAGTGAGTCGGAAGCGGGAGTCACCGGGGAGCTGTTTTTT. Amino acid sequence: CAISESEAGVTGELFF.

This clone was detected only once. The chain is built from TRBV11-2 and TRBJ2-3; TRBD1 matches at 9 bases. The V segment lost 4 bases and the J segment 6 bases; nucleotides outside the gene matches: 5. Germline lookup yields CDR1 SGHAT and CDR2 FQNNGV. This CDR3 comprises 14 residues. The CDR3 DNA reads as TGTGCCAGCAGCTCCACAGGGGGCGCTGATACGCAGTATTTT. Translated, it gives CASSSTGGADTQYF.

The chain links TRBV18 to TRBJ1-1; D possibly corresponds to TRBD1 (5 bases). Trimming left V 1 base short and J 5 bases short, with 14 bases between. The CDR3 length is 15 residues. CDR1 and CDR2 from the germline V gene are KGHSH and LQKENI. The CDR3 here is CASSPQLGDRTEAFF. DNA of the CDR3: TGTGCCAGCTCACCACAACTAGGGGATCGGACTGAAGCTTTCTTT.

This chain uses TRBV9 with TRBJ1-4, with D possibly matching TRBD1 (6 bases). Germline V gene sequence: CDR1 SGDLS, CDR2 YYNGEE. Between the trimmed V and J ends, which lost 3 bases and 3 bases, there was a span of 12 bases. The CDR3 has 15 residues. The CDR3 spells CASSAGTSANEKLFF. In DNA form, the CDR3 reads TGTGCCAGCAGCGCCGGGACATCCGCTAATGAAAAACTGTTTTTT. Variable domain in full (rest from reference TRBV9 and TRBJ1-4): DSGVTQTPKHLITATGQRVTLRCSPRSGDLSVYWYQQSLDQGLQFLIQYYNGEERAKGNILERFSAQQFPDLHSELNLSSLELGDSALYFCASSAGTSANEKLFFGSGTQLSVL.

The chain employs TRBV18 and TRBJ1-2, with 12 bases lining up with TRBD1. CDR1 and CDR2 (germline): KGHSH, LQKENI. V gave up 4 bases and J gave up 3 bases; unmatched junction bases: 15. The CDR3 consists of 19 residues. DNA for the CDR3: TGTGCCAGCTCACTATCGTCCGGGACAGGGGGCGCTTTCTACTATGGCTACACCTTC. Its translation: CASSLSSGTGGAFYYGYTF. Full variable domain (outside the CDR3, taken from reference TRBV18 and TRBJ1-2): NAGVMQNPRHLVRRRGQEARLRCSPMKGHSHVYWYRQLPEEGLKFMVYLQKENIIDESGMPKERFSAEFPKEGPSILRIQQVVRGDSAAYFCASSLSSGTGGAFYYGYTFGSGTRLTVV.

The J gene is TRBJ1-1, the V gene TRBV5-4, with D possibly TRBD1 on 6 matching bases. The CDR3 sequence is 15 residues long. The V and J ends lost 6 bases and 3 bases respectively, with 18 bases between them. Germline CDR1 is SGHNT and CDR2 is YYREEE (reference sequence). Here the CDR3 DNA reads TGTGCCAGCACGACCGCCTCGGGGGGCTACACTGAAGCTTTCTTT. The encoded protein is CASTTASGGYTEAFF.

The J gene is TRBJ1-2, the V gene TRBV19, with D perhaps matching TRBD1 (6 bases). This CDR3 is built from 16 residues. Deletions cut 4 bases from V and 4 bases from J, with 19 bases between. Germline-derived CDR1 and CDR2 are LNHDA and SQIVND (reference sequence). The CDR3 here is CASSTPGGPKGYGYTF. The CDR3 coding sequence is TGTGCCAGTAGTACCCCCGGGGGGCCCAAGGGCTATGGCTACACCTTC.

The J gene is TRBJ2-1, the V gene TRBV5-6, with D hard to call. Germline V gene lookup returns CDR1 SGHDT and CDR2 YYEEEE. Trimming took 2 bases from V and 2 from J, leaving 8 bases between them. CDR3 size: 14 residues. The CDR3 DNA is TGTGCCAGCAGCTTCTGGGCTCCCTACAATGAGCAGTTCTTC. Translating it yields CASSFWAPYNEQFF.

A few counts support this clone. The chain links TRBV6-5 to TRBJ1-2; the D gene is possibly TRBD1 (6 bases). This CDR3 spans 13 amino acids. Germline V gene sequence: CDR1 MNHEY, CDR2 SVGAGI. Trimming took 2 bases from V and 4 from J, leaving 8 bases between them. The CDR3 DNA sequence: TGTGCCAGCAGTTACGACAGGATCTATGGCTACACCTTC. Translation: CASSYDRIYGYTF.

The chain combines TRBV28 with TRBJ2-4; D gene ambiguous. The V and J ends lost 2 bases and 7 bases respectively, with 12 bases between them. The CDR3 runs 14 residues. Germline assignment: CDR1 MDHEN and CDR2 SYDVKM. The CDR3 is CASSLVGESNIQYF. CDR3 DNA sequence: TGTGCCAGCAGTTTAGTCGGCGAGAGCAACATTCAGTACTTC.

The rearrangement links TRBV7-8 to TRBJ2-1, with D possibly matching TRBD1 (6 bases). CDR3 length: 14 amino acids. Germline CDR1 SGHVS, CDR2 FQNEAQ. V was pared by 4 bases and J by 5 bases, with 12 bases between. CDR3 sequence (DNA): TGTGCCAGCAGCTCTGGACAGAGAAACAATGAGCAGTTCTTC. It yields the protein CASSSGQRNNEQFF.